Following are 15 T cell receptor beta chains from one sample sequenced in a study of T-cell reconstitution after alpha-beta-depleted transplantation in children. For TCRbeta, the library was prepared with unique molecular identifiers. TCRdb re-derived calls from the PCR reads in MiXCR, one entry per CDR3 protein. The sample shows 400,000 to 500,000 distinct CDR3 sequences, about a tenth of them seen only once. This specimen consisted of PBMCs from the stem cell graft donor, obtained from the stem cell graft. The origin of the receptors is a human donor who donated a stem cell graft to a child with acute myeloid leukemia.

At least ten counts were recorded for this clonotype. The J gene is TRBJ1-5, the V gene TRBV10-3; possibly TRBD1 for D (6 bases). V shed 4 bases and J shed 0 bases, with 10 bases lying between them. This CDR3 contains 15 residues. Per the germline V gene, CDR1 is ENHRY and CDR2 is SYGVKD. CDR3 bases: TGTGCCATCAGTGGAGGGGGGGCTAGCAATCAGCCCCAGCATTTT. Translated: CAISGGGASNQPQHF.

The table lists this clonotype with a few counts. This chain connects TRBV3-1 to TRBJ2-2; weak D call: TRBD1 (5 bases). Trimming took 4 bases from V and 0 from J, leaving 18 bases between them. The CDR3 length is 18 residues. The V gene's germline CDR1 is LGHDT and CDR2 YNNKEL (reference sequence). This chain's CDR3 is CASSPEFLRGSNTGELFF. In DNA form, the CDR3 reads TGTGCCAGCAGCCCGGAGTTTTTAAGGGGCTCGAACACCGGGGAGCTGTTTTTT.

The sample holds a few counts of this clonotype. V gene TRBV5-5 combines with J gene TRBJ2-2; 7 bases map to TRBD2. V shed 0 bases, J shed 1 base, and the junction held 3 bases outside the gene matches. Germline CDR1 and CDR2: SGHKS and YYEKEE (reference sequence). The CDR3 runs to 16 residues. This CDR3 is CASSLDPGGNTGELFF. Here the CDR3 DNA reads TGTGCCAGCAGCTTGGATCCGGGAGGGAACACCGGGGAGCTGTTTTTT.

J is TRBJ2-7 and V is TRBV6-5; 9 bases are shared with TRBD1. This CDR3 has 15 residues. Unmatched junction bases numbered 5, after V lost 2 bases and J lost 3 bases. Per the germline V gene, CDR1 is MNHEY and CDR2 is SVGAGI. In DNA, the CDR3 is TGTGCCAGCAGTTACGGACAGGGGCCCAACTACGAGCAGTACGTC. Translated, it gives CASSYGQGPNYEQYV.

The chain combines TRBV20-1 with TRBJ1-2; the D gene is possibly TRBD1 (5 bases). Trimming cost V 1 base and J 3 bases, with 9 bases left between them. CDR1 and CDR2 (germline): DFQATT, SNEGSKA (reference sequence). This CDR3 is 13 amino acids long. As DNA, the CDR3 is TGCAGTGCTAGAGTTGGGGGGGACTATGGCTACACCTTC. Translation gives CSARVGGDYGYTF.

The sample holds many counts of this clonotype. The chain is built from TRBV12-3 or TRBV12-4 and TRBJ2-2; no firm D call. This CDR3 spans 10 amino acids. With 6 bases removed from V and 7 bases from J, the gap between germline ends came to 3 bases. CDR3 protein: CASRGGELFF. The CDR3 region has the DNA TGTGCCAGCAGGGGCGGGGAGCTGTTTTTT.

V usage is TRBV20-1 and J usage is TRBJ2-3; D gene uncertain. V lost 5 bases and J lost 4, with 13 bases in between. CDR1 DFQATT and CDR2 SNEGSKA come from the germline V gene (reference sequence). The CDR3 length is 13 residues. DNA for the CDR3: TGCAGTGCTCCTCCCGACTCTGCAGATACGCAGTATTTT. Translation: CSAPPDSADTQYF.

Comments on this clonotype: At one of its ends the junction is not consistent with the germline gene, which may arise from a read error. V is TRBV9 and J is TRBJ2-1, with D unclear. Germline V gene data show CDR1 as SGDLS and CDR2 as YYNGEE. This CDR3 has 15 amino acids. The CDR3 DNA follows: TGTGCCAGCAGCGTAGGGCCAGACTCCTACACTGAGCAGTTCTTC. Translation: CASSVGPDSYTEQFF.

This clonotype was seen many times. The chain is built from TRBV20-1 and TRBJ2-3, with D possibly TRBD2 on 6 matching bases. The germline V and J ends were trimmed by 0 bases and 3 bases, with 10 bases remaining between them. The CDR3 sequence is 14 residues long. Germline V gene lookup returns CDR1 DFQATT and CDR2 SNEGSKA (reference sequence). Here the CDR3 DNA reads TGCAGTGCTAGAGATATGAGCGGGACAGATACGCAGTATTTT. Its translation: CSARDMSGTDTQYF.

Only a few counts were recorded for this clonotype. The rearrangement joins TRBV3-1 to TRBJ1-2, with 7 bases matching TRBD1. The ends lost 2 bases at V and 2 bases at J; junction bases unmatched: 5. This CDR3 is built from 15 residues. CDR1 is LGHDT and CDR2 is YNNKEL in the germline V gene (reference sequence). The CDR3 region has the DNA TGTGCCAGCAGCCAATCCTCGGGACAGAACTATGGCTACACCTTC. It specifies CASSQSSGQNYGYTF. Supplemented by reference TRBV3-1 and TRBJ1-2, the full variable domain reads DTAVSQTPKYLVTQMGNDKSIKCEQNLGHDTMYWYKQDSKKFLKIMFSYNNKELIINETVPNRFSPKSPDKAHLNLHINSLELGDSAVYFCASSQSSGQNYGYTFGSGTRLTVV.

The genes are TRBV15 and TRBJ2-3; D gene uncertain. The V and J ends lost 3 bases and 2 bases respectively, with 9 bases between them. The CDR3 has 14 residues. The germline CDR1 and CDR2 sequences are LNHNV and YYDKDF (reference sequence). The CDR3 DNA is TGTGCCACCAGCAGGACCCGGGCCACAGATACGCAGTATTTT. Protein sequence: CATSRTRATDTQYF.

V gene TRBV6-2 or TRBV6-3 combines with J gene TRBJ2-7, with D maybe TRBD1 (6 bases). V lost 4 bases to trimming and J lost 3 bases, with 19 bases between them. Germline V gene data show CDR1 as MNHEY and CDR2 as SVGEGT. The CDR3 sequence is 16 residues long. DNA for the CDR3: TGTGCCAGCAGTTTATCGACCGGGACATCGATCTACGAGCAGTACTTC. It is translated as CASSLSTGTSIYEQYF.

Only a few counts were recorded for this clonotype. V is TRBV29-1 and J is TRBJ2-1; D is unresolved. The CDR3 length is 15 residues. CDR1 and CDR2 from the germline V gene are SQVTM and ANQGSEA. V shed 0 bases and J shed 0 bases, with 9 bases lying between them. The CDR3 protein is CSVEDLRSSYNEQFF. CDR3 coding DNA: TGCAGCGTTGAAGATCTTAGGAGCTCCTACAATGAGCAGTTCTTC.

This clonotype was observed many times. CDR3 amino acids: CTQGIGDEQYV. For the CDR3, the DNA is TGTACCCAGGGGATCGGGGACGAGCAGTACGTC. The genes are TRBV9 and TRBJ2-7, with D maybe TRBD1 (6 bases). Per the germline V gene, CDR1 is SGDLS and CDR2 is YYNGEE. The CDR3 runs to 11 residues.

The rearrangement uses TRBV20-1 and TRBJ2-3; 7 bases map to TRBD1. The CDR3 loop spans 12 amino acids. The germline V gene encodes CDR1 DFQATT and CDR2 SNEGSKA (reference sequence). V trimming: 6 bases; J trimming: 6 bases; junction bases outside the gene matches: 6. The CDR3 loop reads CSAPTGADTQYF. Here the CDR3 DNA reads TGCAGTGCACCCACAGGGGCGGATACGCAGTATTTT.